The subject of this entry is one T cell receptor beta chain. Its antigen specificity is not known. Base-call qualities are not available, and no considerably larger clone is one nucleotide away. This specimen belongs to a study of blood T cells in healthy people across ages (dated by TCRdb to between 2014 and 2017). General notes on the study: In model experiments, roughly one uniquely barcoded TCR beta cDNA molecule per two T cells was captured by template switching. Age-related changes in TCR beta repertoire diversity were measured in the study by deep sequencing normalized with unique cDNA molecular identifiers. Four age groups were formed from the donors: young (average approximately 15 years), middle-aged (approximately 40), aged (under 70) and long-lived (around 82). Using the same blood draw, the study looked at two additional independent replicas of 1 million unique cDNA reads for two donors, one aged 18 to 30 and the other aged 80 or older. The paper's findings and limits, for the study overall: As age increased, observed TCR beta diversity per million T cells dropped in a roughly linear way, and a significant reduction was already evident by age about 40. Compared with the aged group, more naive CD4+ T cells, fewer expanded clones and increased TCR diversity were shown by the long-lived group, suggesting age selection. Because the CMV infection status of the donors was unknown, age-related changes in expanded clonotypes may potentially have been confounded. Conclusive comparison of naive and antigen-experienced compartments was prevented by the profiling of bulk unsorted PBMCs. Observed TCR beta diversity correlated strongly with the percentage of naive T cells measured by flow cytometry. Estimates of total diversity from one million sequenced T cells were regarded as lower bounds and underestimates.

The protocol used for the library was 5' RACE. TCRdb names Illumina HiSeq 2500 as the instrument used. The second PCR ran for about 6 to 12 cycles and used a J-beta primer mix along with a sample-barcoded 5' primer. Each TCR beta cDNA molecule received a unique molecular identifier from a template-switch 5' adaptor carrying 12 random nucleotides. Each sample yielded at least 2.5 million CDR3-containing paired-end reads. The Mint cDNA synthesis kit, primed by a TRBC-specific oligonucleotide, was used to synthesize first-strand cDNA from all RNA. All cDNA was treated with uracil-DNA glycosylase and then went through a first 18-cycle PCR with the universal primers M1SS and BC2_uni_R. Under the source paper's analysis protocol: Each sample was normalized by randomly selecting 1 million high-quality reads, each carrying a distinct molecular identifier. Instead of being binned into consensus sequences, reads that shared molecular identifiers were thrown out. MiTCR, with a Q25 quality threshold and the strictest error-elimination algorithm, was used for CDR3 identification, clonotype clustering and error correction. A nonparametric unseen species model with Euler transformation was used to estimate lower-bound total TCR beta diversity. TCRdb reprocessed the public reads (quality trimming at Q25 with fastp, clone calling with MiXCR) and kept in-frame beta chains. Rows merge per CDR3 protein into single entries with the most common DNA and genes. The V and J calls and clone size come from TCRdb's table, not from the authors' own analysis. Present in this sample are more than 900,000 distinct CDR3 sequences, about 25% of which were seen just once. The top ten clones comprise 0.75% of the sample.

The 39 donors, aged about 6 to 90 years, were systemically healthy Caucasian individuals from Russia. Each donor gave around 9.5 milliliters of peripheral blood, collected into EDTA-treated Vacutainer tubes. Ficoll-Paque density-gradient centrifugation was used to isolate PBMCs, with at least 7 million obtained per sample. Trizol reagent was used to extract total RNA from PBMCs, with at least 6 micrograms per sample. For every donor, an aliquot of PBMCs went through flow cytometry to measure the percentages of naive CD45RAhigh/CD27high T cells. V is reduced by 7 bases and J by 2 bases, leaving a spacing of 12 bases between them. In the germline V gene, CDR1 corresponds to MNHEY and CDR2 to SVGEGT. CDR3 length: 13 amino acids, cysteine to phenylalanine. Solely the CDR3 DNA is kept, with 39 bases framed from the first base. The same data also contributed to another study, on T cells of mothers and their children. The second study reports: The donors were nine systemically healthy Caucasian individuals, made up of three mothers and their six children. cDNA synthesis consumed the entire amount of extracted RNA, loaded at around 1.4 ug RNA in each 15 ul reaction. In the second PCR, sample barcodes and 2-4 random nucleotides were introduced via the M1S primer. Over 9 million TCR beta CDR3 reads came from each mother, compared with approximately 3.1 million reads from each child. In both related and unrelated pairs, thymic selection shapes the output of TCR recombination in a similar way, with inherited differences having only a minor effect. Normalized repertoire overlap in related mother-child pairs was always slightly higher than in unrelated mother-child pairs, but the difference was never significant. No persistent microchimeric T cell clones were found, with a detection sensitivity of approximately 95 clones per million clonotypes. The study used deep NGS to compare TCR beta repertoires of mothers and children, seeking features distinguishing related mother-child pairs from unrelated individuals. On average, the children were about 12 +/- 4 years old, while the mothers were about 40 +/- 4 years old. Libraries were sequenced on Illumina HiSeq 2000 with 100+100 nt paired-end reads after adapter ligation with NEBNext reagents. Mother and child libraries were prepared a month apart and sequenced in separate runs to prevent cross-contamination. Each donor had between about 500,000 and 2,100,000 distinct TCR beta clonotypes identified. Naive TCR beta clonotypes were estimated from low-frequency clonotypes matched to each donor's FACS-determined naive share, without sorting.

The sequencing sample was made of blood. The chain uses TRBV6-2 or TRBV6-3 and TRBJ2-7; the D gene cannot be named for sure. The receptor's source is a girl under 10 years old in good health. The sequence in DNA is TGTGCCAGCACTGCTGGACCTCCCTACGAGCAGTACTTC. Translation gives CASTAGPPYEQYF.